This T cell receptor beta chain is from a study of CD8+CD57+ T cells in acquired aplastic anemia (dated by TCRdb to about 2018). Turning to the overall study: Extracted DNA from sorted CD4+ and CD8+ cells averaged around 2.9 ug, ranging from about 0.19 to 30 ug. CD8+CD57+ expansion was defined as frequency above the mean frequency observed in healthy subjects.

Counted from cysteine to phenylalanine, this CDR3 has 17 amino acids. Only the CDR3 region is kept as DNA, spanning 51 bases read in frame from base 1. For CDR1 and CDR2, the germline V gene (reference sequence) lists SEHNR and FQNEAQ. The germline ends are 12 bases apart after V is trimmed by 3 bases and J by 0 bases. Flow cytometry had shown CD8+CD57+ cell expansion in the patients selected for sequencing. Every patient had severe acquired aplastic anemia, diagnosed using the International Study of Aplastic Anemia and Agranulocytosis and Camitta criteria. No therapy had been received by the patients at the time of blood sampling. In this study, sorted CD4+ and CD8+ T cells from the blood of healthy subjects and of severe aplastic anemia patients had their TCR repertoires deep-sequenced. Patients were enrolled in the USA under clinicaltrials.gov protocols 00001620, 01623167, 00001397, 00071045, 00081523 and 00961064. Ficoll-Paque density gradient centrifugation was used to isolate peripheral blood mononuclear cells. CD4+ and CD8+ T cells were sorted by FACS or magnetic beads before DNA extraction.

TCR beta VDJ combination and CDR3 sequence profiling used genomic DNA as the template. TCR repertoire sequencing was run on an Illumina HiSeq 2000. The original pipeline was this. Repertoire assessment relied on Simpson's diversity index, CDR3 size and DJ length profiles, and TRBV/TRBJ rearrangement plots. The most abundant DNA sequence in the deep sequencing data was taken as the immunodominant clone. CDR3 amino acid sequences were screened for sharing across subjects and compared with published repertoires and the VDJdb database. TCRdb reworked the public reads: Q25 trimming with fastp, MiXCR clone assembly, productive beta chains retained. Duplicate CDR3 protein sequences are folded into a single record with the most common DNA and genes. The V and J calls here are based on TCRdb, not the publication. This sample holds 200,000 to 300,000 distinct CDR3 sequences; 70% to 85% were observed only once. The ten largest account for 35% to 50% of the sample.

Results the study describes overall, beyond this receptor: Twenty-nine CD8+ CDR3 sequences were shared between patients and controls but appeared highly expressed in patients and within their immunodominant clones. Patients and healthy controls showed no significant difference in CD8+ Simpson's diversity (P=0.060).

Concerning this clonotype: The specificity of this receptor is unknown. Base qualities are not provided; no much larger clone lies one nucleotide away.

The chain couples TRBV7-9 to TRBJ2-6; tentative D gene TRBD2, with 5 bases matching. The sample taken for sequencing was sorted CD4+, CD8+, or CD8+CD57+ T cells (not recorded which) from PBMCs. The receptor was derived from a human donor with aplastic anemia. Here the CDR3 is given as CASSFGRGPSGANVLTF. The DNA sequence is given as TGTGCCAGCAGCTTTGGGAGAGGCCCCTCTGGGGCCAACGTCCTGACTTTC.